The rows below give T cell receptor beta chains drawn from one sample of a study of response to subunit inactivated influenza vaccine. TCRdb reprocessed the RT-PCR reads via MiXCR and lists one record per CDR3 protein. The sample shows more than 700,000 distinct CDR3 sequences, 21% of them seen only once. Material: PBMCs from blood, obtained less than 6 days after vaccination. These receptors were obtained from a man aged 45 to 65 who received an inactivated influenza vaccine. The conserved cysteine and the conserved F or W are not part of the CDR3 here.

cdr3_aa: ASSSTSGRGVTQY
v_call: TRBV5-1
j_call: TRBJ2-3

cdr3_aa: ASSQLNRLGQGWNEQF
v_call: TRBV4-1
j_call: TRBJ2-1

cdr3_aa: ASSIDAFLSEKLF
v_call: TRBV4-3
j_call: TRBJ1-4

cdr3_aa: AISDSGRVPGELF
v_call: TRBV10-3
j_call: TRBJ2-2

cdr3_aa: ASSPTGGVDTIY
v_call: TRBV7-9
j_call: TRBJ1-3

cdr3_aa: ASSDDRTKNIQY
v_call: TRBV7-9
j_call: TRBJ2-4

cdr3_aa: ASSVSPSGSAF
v_call: TRBV9
j_call: TRBJ1-1

cdr3_aa: ASSDPGRSSYEQY
v_call: TRBV7-2
j_call: TRBJ2-7

cdr3_aa: ASSPGIAKNIQY
v_call: TRBV11-2
j_call: TRBJ2-4

cdr3_aa: ASRPARQETQY
v_call: TRBV7-2
j_call: TRBJ2-5